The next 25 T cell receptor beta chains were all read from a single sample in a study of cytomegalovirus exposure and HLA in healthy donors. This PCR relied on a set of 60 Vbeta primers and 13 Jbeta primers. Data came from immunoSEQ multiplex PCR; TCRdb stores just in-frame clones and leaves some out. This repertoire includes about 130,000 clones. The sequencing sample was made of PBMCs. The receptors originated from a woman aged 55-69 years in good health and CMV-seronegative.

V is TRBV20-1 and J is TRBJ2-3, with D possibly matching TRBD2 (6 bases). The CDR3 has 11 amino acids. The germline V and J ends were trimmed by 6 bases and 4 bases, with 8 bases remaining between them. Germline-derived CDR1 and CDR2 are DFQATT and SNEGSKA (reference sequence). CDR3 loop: CSALAPDTQYF. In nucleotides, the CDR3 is TGCAGTGCCCTAGCGCCAGATACGCAGTATTTT.

CDR3 amino acids: CASSSGQSYEQYF. The CDR3 nucleotides are TGTGCCAGCAGCTCCGGACAGTCCTACGAGCAGTACTTC. The chain links TRBV5-6 to TRBJ2-5; D is possibly TRBD1 (6 bases). The end of the DNA aligns better with TRBJ2-7, so the J call may be wrong. Germline CDR1 reads SGHDT; CDR2 reads YYEEEE. This CDR3 is built from 13 residues.

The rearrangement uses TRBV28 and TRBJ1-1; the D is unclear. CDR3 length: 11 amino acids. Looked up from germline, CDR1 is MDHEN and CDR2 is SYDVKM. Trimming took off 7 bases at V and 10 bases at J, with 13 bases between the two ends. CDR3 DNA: TGTGCCAGCAATCGGGAGGGCCGAGCTTTCTTT. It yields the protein CASNREGRAFF.

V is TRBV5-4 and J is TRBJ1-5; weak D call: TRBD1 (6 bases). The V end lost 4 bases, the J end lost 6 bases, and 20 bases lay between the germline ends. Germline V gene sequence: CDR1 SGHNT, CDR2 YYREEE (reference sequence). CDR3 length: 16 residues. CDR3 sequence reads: CASSDLGTRHGQPQHF. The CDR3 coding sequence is TGTGCCAGCAGCGACCTAGGGACAAGGCACGGTCAGCCCCAGCATTTT.

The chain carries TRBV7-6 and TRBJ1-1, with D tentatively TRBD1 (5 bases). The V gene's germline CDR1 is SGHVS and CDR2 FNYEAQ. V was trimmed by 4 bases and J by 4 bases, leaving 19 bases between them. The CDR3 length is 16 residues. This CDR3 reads CASSSFRTGTITEAFF. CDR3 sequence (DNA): TGTGCCAGCAGCTCCTTCAGGACCGGGACTATCACTGAAGCTTTCTTT.

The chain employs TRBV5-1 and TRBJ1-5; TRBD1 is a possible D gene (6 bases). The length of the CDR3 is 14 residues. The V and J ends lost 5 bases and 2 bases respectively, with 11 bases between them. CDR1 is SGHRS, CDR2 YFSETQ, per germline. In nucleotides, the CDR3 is TGCGCCAGCAGTCTTCCAGGGGGCAATCAGCCCCAGCATTTT. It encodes CASSLPGGNQPQHF.

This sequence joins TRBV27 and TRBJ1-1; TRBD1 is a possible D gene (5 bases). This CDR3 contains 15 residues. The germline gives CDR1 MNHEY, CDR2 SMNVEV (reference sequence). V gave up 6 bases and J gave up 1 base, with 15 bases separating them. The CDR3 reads CASRARSGTNTEAFF. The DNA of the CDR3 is TGTGCCAGCAGGGCCAGGAGCGGGACGAACACTGAAGCTTTCTTT.

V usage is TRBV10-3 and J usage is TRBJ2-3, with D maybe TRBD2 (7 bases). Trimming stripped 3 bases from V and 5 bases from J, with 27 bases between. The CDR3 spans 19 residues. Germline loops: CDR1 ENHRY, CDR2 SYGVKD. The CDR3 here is CAISDLRGGAAKKGDTQYF. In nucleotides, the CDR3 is TGTGCCATCAGTGACCTGAGAGGGGGGGCCGCAAAGAAGGGAGATACGCAGTATTTT.

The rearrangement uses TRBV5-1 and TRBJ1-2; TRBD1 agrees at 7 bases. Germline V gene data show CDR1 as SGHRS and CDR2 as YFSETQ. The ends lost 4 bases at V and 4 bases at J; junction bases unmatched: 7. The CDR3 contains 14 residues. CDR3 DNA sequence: TGCGCCAGCAGCCAGGGGGACAGTCCCTATGGCTACACCTTC. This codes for CASSQGDSPYGYTF.

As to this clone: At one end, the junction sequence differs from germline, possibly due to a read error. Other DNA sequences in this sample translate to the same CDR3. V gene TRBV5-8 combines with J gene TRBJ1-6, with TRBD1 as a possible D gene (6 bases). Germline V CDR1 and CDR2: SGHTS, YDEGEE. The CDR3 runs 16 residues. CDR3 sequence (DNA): TGTGCCAGCAGCTTGTTTCCAGGGGAAGGTAATTCGCCCCTCCACTTT. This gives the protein CASSLFPGEGNSPLHF.

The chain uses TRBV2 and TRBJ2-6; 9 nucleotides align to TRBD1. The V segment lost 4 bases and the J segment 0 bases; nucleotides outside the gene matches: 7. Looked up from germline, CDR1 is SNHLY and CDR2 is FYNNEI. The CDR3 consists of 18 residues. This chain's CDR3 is CASSATTGGSSGANVLTF. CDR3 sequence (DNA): TGTGCCAGCAGTGCCACGACAGGGGGGAGCTCTGGGGCCAACGTCCTGACTTTC.

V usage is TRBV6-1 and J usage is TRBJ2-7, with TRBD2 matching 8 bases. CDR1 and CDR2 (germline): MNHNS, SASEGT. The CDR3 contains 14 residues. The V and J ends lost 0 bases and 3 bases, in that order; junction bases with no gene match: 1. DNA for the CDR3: TGTGCCAGCAGTGAAGCGGGGACTAGCTACGAGCAGTACTTC. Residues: CASSEAGTSYEQYF.

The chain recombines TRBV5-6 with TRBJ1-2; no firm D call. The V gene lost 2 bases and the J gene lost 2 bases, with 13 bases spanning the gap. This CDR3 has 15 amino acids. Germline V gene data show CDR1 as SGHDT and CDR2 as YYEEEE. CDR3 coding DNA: TGTGCCAGCAGCTTAAATGTTGGCTGGAACTATGGCTACACCTTC. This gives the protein CASSLNVGWNYGYTF. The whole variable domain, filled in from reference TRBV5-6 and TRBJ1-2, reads DAGVTQSPTHLIKTRGQQVTLRCSPKSGHDTVSWYQQALGQGPQFIFQYYEEEERQRGNFPDRFSGHQFPNYSSELNVNALLLGDSALYLCASSLNVGWNYGYTFGSGTRLTVV.

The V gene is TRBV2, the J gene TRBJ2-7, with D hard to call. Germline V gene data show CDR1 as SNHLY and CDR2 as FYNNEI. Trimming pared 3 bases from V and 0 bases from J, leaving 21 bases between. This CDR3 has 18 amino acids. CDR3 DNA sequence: TGTGCCAGCAGTGATTATCTCTGGCGGAGAAATAGCTCCTACGAGCAGTACTTC. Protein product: CASSDYLWRRNSSYEQYF.

CDR3 sequence: CASRPGVGNSGNTIYF. The CDR3 region has the DNA TGCGCCAGTCGTCCAGGGGTCGGAAACTCTGGAAACACCATATATTTT. This chain uses TRBV4-1 with TRBJ1-3, with a weak D call TRBD1 (6 bases). Germline V gene data show CDR1 as MGHRA and CDR2 as YSYEKL. Between the trimmed V and J ends, which lost 9 bases and 0 bases, there was a span of 18 bases. The CDR3 has 16 residues.

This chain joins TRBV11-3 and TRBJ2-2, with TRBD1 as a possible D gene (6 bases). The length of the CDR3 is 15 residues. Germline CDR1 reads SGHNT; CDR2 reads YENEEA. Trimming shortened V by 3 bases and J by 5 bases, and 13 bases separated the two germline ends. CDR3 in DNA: TGTGCCAGCAGCTTGGACAGTTCCTCGACCGGGGAGCTGTTTTTT. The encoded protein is CASSLDSSSTGELFF.

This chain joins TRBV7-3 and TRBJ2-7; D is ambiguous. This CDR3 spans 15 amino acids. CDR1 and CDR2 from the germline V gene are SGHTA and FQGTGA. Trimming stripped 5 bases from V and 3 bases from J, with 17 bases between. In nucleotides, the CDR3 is TGTGCCAGCAGCCCCCATGTCGGTACCATCTACGAGCAGTACTTC. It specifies CASSPHVGTIYEQYF.

DNA of the CDR3: TGTGCCAGCAGCAGAGCTAGCGGGAGAGAGAATGAGAATGGACAGTTCTTC. This sequence encodes CASSRASGRENENGQFF. The genes are TRBV7-9 and TRBJ2-1; 10 bases fit TRBD2. The CDR3 spans 17 residues. CDR1 and CDR2 from the germline V gene are SEHNR and FQNEAQ (reference sequence). Trimming at V came to 5 bases and at J to 13 bases, leaving 20 bases not matched to a gene.

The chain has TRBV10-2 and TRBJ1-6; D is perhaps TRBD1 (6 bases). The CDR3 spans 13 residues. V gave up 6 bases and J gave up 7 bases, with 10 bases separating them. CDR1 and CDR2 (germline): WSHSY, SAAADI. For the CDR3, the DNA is TGCGCCAGCAGCAGTACAGGGAATTCACCCCTCCACTTT. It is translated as CASSSTGNSPLHF.

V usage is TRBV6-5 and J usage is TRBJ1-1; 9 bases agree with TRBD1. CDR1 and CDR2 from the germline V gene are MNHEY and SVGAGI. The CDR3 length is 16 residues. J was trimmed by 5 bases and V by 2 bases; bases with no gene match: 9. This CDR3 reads CASSYNWGQGETEAFF. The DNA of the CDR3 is TGTGCCAGCAGTTACAACTGGGGACAGGGAGAAACTGAAGCTTTCTTT.

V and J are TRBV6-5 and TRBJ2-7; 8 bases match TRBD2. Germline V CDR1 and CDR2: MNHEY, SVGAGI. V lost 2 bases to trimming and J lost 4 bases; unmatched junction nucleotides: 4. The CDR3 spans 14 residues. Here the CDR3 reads CASSYGRGGYEQYF. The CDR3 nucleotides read TGTGCCAGCAGTTACGGTCGGGGGGGTTACGAGCAGTACTTC.

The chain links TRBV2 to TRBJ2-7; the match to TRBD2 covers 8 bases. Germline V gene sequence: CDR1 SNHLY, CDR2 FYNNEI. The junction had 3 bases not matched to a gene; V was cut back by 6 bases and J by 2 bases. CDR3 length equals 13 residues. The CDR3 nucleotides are TGTGCCAGCAGGAATAGCGGGGCCTACGAGCAGTACTTC. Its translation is CASRNSGAYEQYF.

The CDR3 spells CASSLRAGARETQYF. The DNA for the CDR3 is TGTGCCAGCAGCTTAAGGGCAGGGGCAAGAGAGACCCAGTACTTC. This rearrangement joins TRBV7-6 to TRBJ2-5, with D tentatively TRBD1 (6 bases). This CDR3 region has 15 residues. The V gene's germline CDR1 is SGHVS and CDR2 FNYEAQ. V lost 2 bases to trimming and J lost 4 bases, with 14 bases between them.

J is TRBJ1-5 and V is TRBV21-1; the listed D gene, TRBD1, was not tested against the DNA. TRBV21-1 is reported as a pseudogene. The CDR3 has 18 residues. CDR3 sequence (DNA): TGTGCCAGCAGCTCAGAGGACAGGGGGAATTTTGGCAATCAGCCCCAGCATTTT. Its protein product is CASSSEDRGNFGNQPQHF.

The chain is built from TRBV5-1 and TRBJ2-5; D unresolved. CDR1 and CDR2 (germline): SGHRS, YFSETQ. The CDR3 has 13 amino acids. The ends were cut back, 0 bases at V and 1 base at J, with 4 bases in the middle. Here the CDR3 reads CASSLASQETQYF. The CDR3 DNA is TGCGCCAGCAGCTTGGCCAGCCAAGAGACCCAGTACTTC.